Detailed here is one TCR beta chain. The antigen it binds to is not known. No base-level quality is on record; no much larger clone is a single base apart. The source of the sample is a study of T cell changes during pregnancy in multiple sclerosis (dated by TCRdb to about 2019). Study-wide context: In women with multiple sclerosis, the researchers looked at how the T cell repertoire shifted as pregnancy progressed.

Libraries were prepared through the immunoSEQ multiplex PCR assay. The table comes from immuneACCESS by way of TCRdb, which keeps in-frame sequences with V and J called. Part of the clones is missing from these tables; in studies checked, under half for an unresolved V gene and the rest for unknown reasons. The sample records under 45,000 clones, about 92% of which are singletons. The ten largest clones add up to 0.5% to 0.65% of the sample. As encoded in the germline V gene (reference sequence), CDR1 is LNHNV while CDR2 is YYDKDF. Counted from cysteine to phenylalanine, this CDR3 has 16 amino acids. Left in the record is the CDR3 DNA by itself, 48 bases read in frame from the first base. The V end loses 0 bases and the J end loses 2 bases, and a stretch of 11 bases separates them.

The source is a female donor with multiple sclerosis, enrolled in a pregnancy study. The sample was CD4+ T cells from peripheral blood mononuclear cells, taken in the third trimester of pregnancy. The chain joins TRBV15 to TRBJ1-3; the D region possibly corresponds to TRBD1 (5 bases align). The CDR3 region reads CATSRDPGEAGNTIYF. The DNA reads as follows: TGTGCCACCAGCAGAGACCCGGGGGAAGCTGGAAACACCATATATTTT.